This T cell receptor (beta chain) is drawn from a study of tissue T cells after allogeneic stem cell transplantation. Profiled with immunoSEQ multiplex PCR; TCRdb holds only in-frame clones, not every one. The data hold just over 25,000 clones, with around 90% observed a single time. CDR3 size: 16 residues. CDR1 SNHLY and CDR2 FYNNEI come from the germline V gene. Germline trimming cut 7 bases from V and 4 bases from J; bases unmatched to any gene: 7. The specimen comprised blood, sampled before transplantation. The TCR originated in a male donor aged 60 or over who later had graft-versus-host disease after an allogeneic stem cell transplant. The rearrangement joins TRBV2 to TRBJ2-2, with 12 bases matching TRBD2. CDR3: CASTASGGAGTGELFF. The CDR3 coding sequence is TGTGCCAGCACGGCTAGCGGGGGGGCGGGCACCGGGGAGCTGTTTTTT.